This passage covers 10 T cell receptor beta chains from one sample sequenced in a study of regulatory T cells in long-lasting Graves disease. Building the TCR beta libraries relied on iRepertoire HTBI primers, and CDR3 regions underwent Arm-PCR. TCRdb fed the multiplex PCR reads into MiXCR, producing one record per CDR3 protein. Here the sample spans about 370,000 distinct CDR3 sequences, roughly 15% being singletons. Time point described: newly diagnosed GD, antithyroid drugs for less than 3 months. Preparation of the TCR library used RNA extracted from PBMCs. The starting material was peripheral blood mononuclear cells (PBMCs), obtained at new diagnosis, from a patient treated with antithyroid drugs. These receptors were taken from a female donor with Graves disease.

With regard to this clonotype: A much larger clone lies one base from this, so it may be a read error. The chain has TRBV7-2 and TRBJ1-4; no firm D call. Germline assignment: CDR1 SGHTA and CDR2 FQGNSA. Trimming removed 2 bases at V and 3 bases at J, with 1 base between. The CDR3 runs 12 residues. The CDR3 protein is CASSLPNEKLFF. CDR3 DNA sequence: TGTGCCAGCAGCTTACCTAATGAAAAACTGTTTTTT.

This clonotype came up many times. V gene TRBV19 combines with J gene TRBJ1-1; 10 positions match TRBD1. After removal of 8 bases from V and 0 bases from J, the junction contained 18 bases not matched to a gene. The CDR3 runs to 19 residues. Germline assignment: CDR1 LNHDA and CDR2 SQIVND (reference sequence). CDR3 region: CASSTGQGLHRLLNTEAFF. CDR3 nucleotide sequence: TGTGCCAGTTCGACGGGACAGGGGCTCCATCGACTCCTGAACACTGAAGCTTTCTTT.

There are many counts of this clonotype. The V gene is TRBV15, the J gene TRBJ1-5, with D possibly being TRBD1 (5 bases). There are 13 residues in the CDR3. The V end lost 5 bases, the J end lost 2 bases, and 7 bases lay between the germline ends. CDR1 and CDR2 from the germline V gene are LNHNV and YYDKDF (reference sequence). CDR3: CATSLTGNQPQHF. The CDR3 region has the DNA TGTGCCACCAGCTTGACAGGCAATCAGCCCCAGCATTTT.

This clonotype was found a few times. The chain combines TRBV9 with TRBJ2-5; 8 bases match TRBD2. Germline CDR1 is SGDLS and CDR2 is YYNGEE. This CDR3 region has 13 residues. With V trimmed by 2 bases and J by 4 bases, 1 base remained unmatched. DNA of the CDR3: TGTGCCAGCAGCGTTACTAGCGGAGAGACCCAGTACTTC. It codes for CASSVTSGETQYF.

This clonotype was seen at least ten times. This rearrangement joins TRBV2 to TRBJ1-2; TRBD1 might be the D (6 bases). The CDR3 spans 14 residues. Germline V gene data show CDR1 as SNHLY and CDR2 as FYNNEI. The V end lost 2 bases, the J end lost 2 bases, and 9 bases lay between the germline ends. The CDR3 region has the DNA TGTGCCAGCAGTGAACAGGGGATGAACTATGGCTACACCTTC. Translation gives CASSEQGMNYGYTF.

This clonotype was seen a few times. J is TRBJ2-6 and V is TRBV13; D call uncertain. V was cut by 2 bases and J by 2 bases, with 7 bases left in between. Per the germline V gene, CDR1 is PRHDT and CDR2 is FYEKMQ (reference sequence). The CDR3 covers 15 residues. CDR3 sequence reads: CASSLITTGANVLTF. The CDR3 DNA sequence: TGTGCCAGCAGCTTAATTACGACTGGGGCCAACGTCCTGACTTTC.

This chain uses TRBV5-1 with TRBJ2-1; D is undetermined. In germline, CDR1 is SGHRS, CDR2 YFSETQ. Trimming stripped 7 bases from V and 5 bases from J, with 7 bases between. The length of the CDR3 is 11 residues. The CDR3 sequence: CASGLDNEQFF. In DNA, the CDR3 is TGCGCCAGCGGCCTCGACAATGAGCAGTTCTTC. Together with reference TRBV5-1 and TRBJ2-1, the CDR3 gives the full variable domain: KAGVTQTPRYLIKTRGQQVTLSCSPISGHRSVSWYQQTPGQGLQFLFEYFSETQRNKGNFPGRFSGRQFSNSRSEMNVSTLELGDSALYLCASGLDNEQFFGPGTRLTVL.

The rearrangement links TRBV7-9 to TRBJ1-2; weak D call: TRBD1 (6 bases). Germline V lookup: CDR1 SEHNR, CDR2 FQNEAQ (reference sequence). Trimming stripped 5 bases from V and 4 bases from J, with 29 bases between. The CDR3 extends over 19 amino acids. The CDR3 is CASSPAEEDSLVVLYGYTF. In nucleotides, the CDR3 is TGTGCCAGCAGCCCAGCGGAGGAGGACAGCCTAGTAGTACTCTATGGCTACACCTTC.

This clonotype was seen more than once but under ten times. A much larger clone is a single base away; this may be a read error. The chain combines TRBV6-1 with TRBJ2-1; a possible D gene is TRBD1 (6 bases). Trimming stripped 7 bases from V and 10 bases from J, with 23 bases between. Germline lookup yields CDR1 MNHNS and CDR2 SASEGT. CDR3 length equals 15 residues. CDR3 amino acids: CASIPGVSHSGEQFF. CDR3 DNA sequence: TGTGCCAGCATCCCAGGGGTCAGCCATAGTGGCGAGCAGTTCTTC.

This clonotype was seen repeatedly, ten times or more. The chain joins TRBV3-1 to TRBJ1-2; possible D gene TRBD1, 5 bases. Trimming pared 2 bases from V and 4 bases from J, leaving 17 bases between. This CDR3 contains 16 residues. Per the germline V gene, CDR1 is LGHDT and CDR2 is YNNKEL (reference sequence). The CDR3 protein is CASSQRGPGKGYGYTF. In nucleotides, the CDR3 is TGTGCCAGCAGCCAACGTGGACCAGGGAAAGGCTATGGCTACACCTTC.